These 21 T cell receptor beta chains were sequenced from one sample in a study of shared clonotypes between healthy human individuals. TCRdb keeps only in-frame clones here, not all; method: immunoSEQ multiplex PCR. The repertoire holds 850,000 to 1,200,000 clones, about 74% seen once, with about 1.5% in the top ten. The sample comprised memory CD4+ T cells sorted from blood. Subset: CD45RA-negative fraction. These receptor sequences come from a man between 18 and 29 years old in good health.

The genes are TRBV5-1 and TRBJ1-3, with TRBD1 matching over 8 bases. The CDR3 is 16 residues long. Trimming took 4 bases from V and 1 from J; bases not matched to a gene: 7. The germline gives CDR1 SGHRS, CDR2 YFSETQ. The chain's CDR3 is CASSRTQGVSGNTIYF. The CDR3 DNA follows: TGCGCCAGCAGCAGAACACAGGGGGTATCTGGAAACACCATATATTTT.

The chain employs TRBV27 and TRBJ2-1; possible D gene TRBD2, 6 bases. CDR3 length: 15 amino acids. V lost 6 bases, J lost 10 bases, and 22 bases lay in between. Germline-derived CDR1 and CDR2 are MNHEY and SMNVEV (reference sequence). In nucleotides, the CDR3 is TGTGCCAGCAGCCCCCGGCTTAGGCAGGAGGGCGAGCAGTTCTTC. This gives the protein CASSPRLRQEGEQFF.

V gene TRBV29-1 combines with J gene TRBJ1-4; tentative D call: TRBD1 (6 bases). The CDR3 is made up of 13 amino acids. The V end lost 7 bases, the J end lost 3 bases, and 12 bases lay between the germline ends. CDR1 and CDR2 (germline): SQVTM, ANQGSEA. The CDR3 DNA reads as TGCAGCGCCAAGGGGGGAGCTAATGAAAAACTGTTTTTT. Translating it yields CSAKGGANEKLFF.

In this sample, this clone turned up a few times. The V and J genes are TRBV2 and TRBJ1-2; weak D call: TRBD1 (5 bases). CDR1 is SNHLY, CDR2 FYNNEI, per germline. Trimming stripped 8 bases from V and 5 bases from J, with 18 bases between. CDR3 length equals 14 residues. CDR3 coding DNA: TGTGCCAGCTCCCCCGCAGGGTTGGGGTATGGCTACACCTTC. Translation: CASSPAGLGYGYTF. Full variable domain (rest looked up from reference TRBV2 and TRBJ1-2): EPEVTQTPSHQVTQMGQEVILRCVPISNHLYFYWYRQILGQKVEFLVSFYNNEISEKSEIFDDQFSVERPDGSNFTLKIRSTKLEDSAMYFCASSPAGLGYGYTFGSGTRLTVV.

The CDR3 region is CASSEARASGNEQFF. The CDR3 nucleotides are TGTGCCAGCAGTGAAGCAAGGGCCTCTGGGAATGAGCAGTTCTTC. The V and J genes are TRBV6-1 and TRBJ2-1; D is uncertain. The V end was cut by 0 bases, the J end by 7 bases, with 13 bases between. Germline V CDR1 and CDR2: MNHNS, SASEGT. The CDR3 has 15 residues.

The chain links TRBV7-2 to TRBJ2-1; D is perhaps TRBD2 (6 bases). This CDR3 contains 14 residues. Germline CDR1 is SGHTA and CDR2 is FQGNSA. V gave up 5 bases and J gave up 4 bases, with 12 bases separating them. The CDR3 here is CASSPGTQYNEQFF. CDR3 bases: TGTGCCAGCAGCCCCGGGACTCAGTACAATGAGCAGTTCTTC.

This rearrangement joins TRBV29-1 to TRBJ2-5; the D gene is possibly TRBD2 (5 bases). Deletions cut 3 bases from V and 0 bases from J, with 14 bases between. Per germline, CDR1 SQVTM and CDR2 ANQGSEA. The CDR3 is 15 amino acids. The CDR3 nucleotides read TGCAGCGTTGAGATTACTAGGGCATACCAAGAGACCCAGTACTTC. It codes for CSVEITRAYQETQYF.

As concerns this clone: The same CDR3 arises from other DNA sequences in this sample as well. This chain links TRBV28 with TRBJ1-2; 7 nucleotides align to TRBD1. Looked up from germline, CDR1 is MDHEN and CDR2 is SYDVKM. This CDR3 is 14 amino acids long. J gave up 3 bases and V 4 bases, and 5 bases lay outside the gene matches. The CDR3 region is CASSSLDRDYGYTF. CDR3 nucleotide sequence: TGTGCCAGCAGTTCCCTAGACAGGGACTATGGCTACACCTTC.

V gene TRBV7-9 combines with J gene TRBJ2-6; the D gene is possibly TRBD2 (5 bases). With 5 bases removed from V and 0 bases from J, the gap between germline ends came to 17 bases. Germline V gene data show CDR1 as SEHNR and CDR2 as FQNEAQ (reference sequence). This CDR3 spans 18 amino acids. The CDR3 loop is CASSPFFGERSGANVLTF. In nucleotides, the CDR3 is TGTGCCAGCAGCCCGTTTTTTGGGGAGCGCTCTGGGGCCAACGTCCTGACTTTC.

The V gene is TRBV29-1, the J gene TRBJ1-3, with 8 positions matching TRBD1. Trimming removed 2 bases from V and 3 bases from J; junction bases left unmatched: 6. The CDR3 totals 15 residues. Germline V gene lookup returns CDR1 SQVTM and CDR2 ANQGSEA. For the CDR3, the DNA is TGCAGCGTTGAAACTGCAGGGGGCTTTGGAAACACCATATATTTT. It yields the protein CSVETAGGFGNTIYF.

This chain connects TRBV2 to TRBJ2-5; D may be TRBD1 (5 bases). This CDR3 comprises 13 residues. V lost 5 bases, J lost 7 bases, and 14 bases lay in between. CDR1 and CDR2 (germline): SNHLY, FYNNEI. This CDR3 reads CASSLDKVATQYF. The CDR3, as DNA: TGTGCCAGCAGTTTGGACAAGGTGGCGACCCAGTACTTC. The whole variable domain, filled in from reference TRBV2 and TRBJ2-5, reads EPEVTQTPSHQVTQMGQEVILRCVPISNHLYFYWYRQILGQKVEFLVSFYNNEISEKSEIFDDQFSVERPDGSNFTLKIRSTKLEDSAMYFCASSLDKVATQYFGPGTRLLVL.

As concerns this clone: At the DNA level, this CDR3 is encoded by other sequences in the same sample as well. V is TRBV6-5 and J is TRBJ2-7; the D is unclear. The germline CDR1 and CDR2 sequences are MNHEY and SVGAGI. Trimming took 6 bases from V and 4 from J, leaving 7 bases between them. The length of the CDR3 is 11 residues. This CDR3 is CASRRGYEQYF. In nucleotides, the CDR3 is TGTGCCAGCAGACGTGGATACGAGCAGTACTTC.

The chain is built from TRBV10-3 and TRBJ1-2; TRBD1 matches at 8 bases. The CDR3 sequence is 12 residues long. CDR1 is ENHRY, CDR2 SYGVKD, per germline. Trimming took 10 bases from V and 4 from J; bases not matched to a gene: 5. CDR3 protein: CATGQDAYGYTF. CDR3 sequence (DNA): TGTGCCACGGGACAGGACGCCTATGGCTACACCTTC.

This clone was observed at least ten times. The gene calls are TRBV10-3 and TRBJ2-7; D assignment may be TRBD1 or TRBD2 (5 bases each). This CDR3 is built from 15 residues. With 3 bases removed from V and 4 bases from J, the gap between germline ends came to 16 bases. The germline gives CDR1 ENHRY, CDR2 SYGVKD. The CDR3 is CAISDVGQGEYEQYF. The DNA for the CDR3 is TGTGCCATCAGTGACGTGGGCCAGGGAGAGTACGAGCAGTACTTC.

On this clone: Additional DNA sequences in this sample encode the identical CDR3. The CDR3 region is CASSSSTQETQYF. The CDR3 DNA reads as TGTGCCAGCAGCTCGAGTACCCAAGAGACCCAGTACTTC. The chain carries TRBV7-6 and TRBJ2-5; no clear D gene. Germline V CDR1 and CDR2: SGHVS, FNYEAQ. V lost 4 bases and J lost 1, with 7 bases in between. This CDR3 comprises 13 residues.

This sequence joins TRBV6-5 and TRBJ2-7; 9 bases match TRBD1. This CDR3 is built from 13 residues. Germline V gene data show CDR1 as MNHEY and CDR2 as SVGAGI. V lost 5 bases, J lost 5 bases, and 4 bases stayed unmatched. The CDR3 nucleotides read TGTGCCAGCAGTGCGGGACAGGGCCACGAGCAGTACTTC. Translated, it gives CASSAGQGHEQYF.

The chain has TRBV30 and TRBJ1-1; D possibly corresponds to TRBD1 (5 bases). The CDR3 length is 12 residues. Germline CDR1 GTSNPN, CDR2 SVGIG (reference sequence). Deletions cut 4 bases from V and 4 bases from J, with 10 bases between. The CDR3 DNA reads as TGTGCCTGGACCCAGGGAGGCACTGAAGCTTTCTTT. Translation: CAWTQGGTEAFF.

This chain links TRBV5-1 with TRBJ2-7, with 8 bases identical to TRBD1. The germline V gene encodes CDR1 SGHRS and CDR2 YFSETQ. The CDR3 spans 16 residues. V dropped 5 bases and J dropped 6; count of bases not matched to a gene: 16. This CDR3 is CASSSGTGGLGSEQYF. DNA of the CDR3: TGCGCCAGCAGTTCTGGGACAGGAGGCCTTGGAAGCGAGCAGTACTTC.

DNA for the CDR3: TGTGCCAGCAGACCCGGGGGGGCGACAGATACGCAGTATTTT. As protein: CASRPGGATDTQYF. V usage is TRBV11-2 and J usage is TRBJ2-3; 8 nucleotides match TRBD2. V was clipped by 6 bases and J by 3 bases; unmatched bases: 5. The CDR3 spans 14 residues. Germline CDR1 and CDR2: SGHAT and FQNNGV.

The rearrangement joins TRBV25-1 to TRBJ1-6, with a tentative D call TRBD1 (6 bases). The V and J ends lost 2 bases and 6 bases respectively, with 8 bases between them. The CDR3 covers 14 residues. The germline CDR1 and CDR2 sequences are MGHDK and SYGVNS. The CDR3 region has the DNA TGTGCCAGCAGTGAAAGACAGGCTAATTCACCCCTCCACTTT. Translating gives CASSERQANSPLHF.

As for this clone: This CDR3 is also generated by other DNA sequences in the sample. The chain recombines TRBV5-1 with TRBJ2-3; TRBD2 matches at 7 bases. Germline trimming cut 4 bases from V and 6 bases from J; bases unmatched to any gene: 11. This CDR3 comprises 15 residues. The germline CDR1 and CDR2 sequences are SGHRS and YFSETQ. The CDR3 loop reads CASSPSGGSGDTQYF. CDR3 DNA sequence: TGCGCCAGCAGCCCGTCGGGCGGGAGTGGGGATACGCAGTATTTT.